Listed below are T cell receptor beta chains from one sample, sequenced in a study of cytomegalovirus exposure and HLA in healthy donors. TCRdb's table, derived via immunoSEQ multiplex PCR, lists solely in-frame clones and lacks some. The profile covers about 140,000 clones, with 70% to 90% appearing a single time and 0.45% to 0.6% taken by the ten largest. The sequenced sample consisted of PBMCs. All receptors derive from a woman aged 40 to 49 in good health and CMV-seronegative. Both conserved end residues are part of each CDR3. A D gene is named only where the DNA matches it firmly. Some rows mark clone size as missing; the rest say once, few, many or name a class of expanded clone.

D gene	V gene	clone size	J gene	CDR3 protein	CDR3 DNA
NA	TRBV6-5	NA	TRBJ1-2	CASSAPGTNYGYTF	TGTGCCAGCAGTGCCCCCGGGACAAACTATGGCTACACCTTC
NA	TRBV7-7	NA	TRBJ2-2	CASSLVAGDTTGELFF	TGTGCCAGCAGCTTAGTAGCAGGGGACACAACCGGGGAGCTGTTTTTT
NA	TRBV7-8	once	TRBJ1-5	CASSRQYSNQPQHF	TGTGCCAGCAGCCGACAGTATAGCAATCAGCCCCAGCATTTT
TRBD2	TRBV10-2	NA	TRBJ2-7	CASSETSGSKVDEQYF	TGCGCCAGCAGTGAGACTAGCGGGAGTAAGGTGGACGAGCAGTACTTC
TRBD1	TRBV27	NA	TRBJ1-2	CASSSDRNYGYTF	TGTGCCAGCAGCTCGGACAGGAACTATGGCTACACCTTC
TRBD2	TRBV19	NA	TRBJ2-3	CASTQRGVGDTQYF	TGTGCCAGTACCCAGCGGGGGGTGGGAGATACGCAGTATTTT
NA	TRBV4-3	NA	TRBJ1-1	CASSQGFSTEAFF	TGCGCCAGCAGCCAAGGCTTTAGCACTGAAGCTTTCTTT
NA	TRBV28	once	TRBJ1-5	CASISVNNQPQHF	TGTGCCAGCATAAGCGTAAATAATCAGCCCCAGCATTTT
TRBD2	TRBV5-1	NA	TRBJ2-3	CASSLGLAARDTQYF	TGCGCCAGCAGCCTAGGACTAGCGGCCCGTGATACGCAGTATTTT
TRBD1	TRBV5-1	NA	TRBJ2-7	CASSQDRGRDEQYF	TGCGCCAGCAGCCAGGACAGGGGGCGGGACGAGCAGTACTTC
TRBD1	TRBV10-1	few	TRBJ1-3	CASSEIGGKNTIYF	TGCGCCAGCAGTGAGATAGGGGGCAAAAACACCATATATTTT
NA	TRBV21-1	NA	TRBJ1-5	CASSLGTGTQPQHF	TGTGCCAGCAGCTTGGGGACAGGGACCCAGCCCCAGCATTTT
NA	TRBV5-1	NA	TRBJ1-1	CASSLDRSGTEAFF	TGCGCCAGCAGCCTCGACAGGTCAGGCACTGAAGCTTTCTTT
NA	TRBV6-1	once	TRBJ2-7	CASRVRTYEQYF	TGTGCCAGCAGGGTCAGAACCTACGAGCAGTACTTC
NA	TRBV6-1	NA	TRBJ1-5	CASSQAGLPIQPQHF	TGTGCCAGCAGCCAAGCGGGTCTACCTATACAGCCCCAGCATTTT
NA	TRBV10-1	NA	TRBJ2-2	CASGRRRNTGELFF	TGCGCCAGCGGAAGGAGGAGGAACACCGGGGAGCTGTTTTTT
NA	TRBV28	NA	TRBJ1-2	CASSAGGFGGGYTF	TGTGCCAGCAGCGCGGGAGGGTTTGGAGGTGGCTACACCTTC
NA	TRBV4-3	NA	TRBJ2-2	CASSQDLNAVTGELFF	TGCGCCAGCAGCCAAGACCTCAACGCGGTAACCGGGGAGCTGTTTTTT